This T cell receptor (beta chain) came from a study of T cells in Graves' hyperthyroidism and ophthalmopathy. Details on this clonotype: Its antigen is unknown.

What was amplified from RNA transcripts were TCR beta CDR3 regions. Primed by the HTBI set, a first-round RT-PCR was run on the TCR CDR3. MiXCR, applied by TCRdb to the multiplex PCR reads, yields one record per CDR3 protein. The data show 750,000 to 900,000 distinct CDR3 sequences, with 38% seen just once and more than 7% held by the top ten. If no ophthalmopathy progression occurred within 18 months, Graves' hyperthyroidism was stable. Patients aged 18 to 65 had newly diagnosed hyperthyroidism of under 2 months' duration. The CDR3 spans 14 residues. Germline V gene lookup returns CDR1 SGHAT and CDR2 FQNNGV. V lost 4 bases and J 2 bases, leaving 11 bases between the germline ends. Study-level findings and limits: Most expanded thyroid clonotypes above 0.001 also appeared in blood. Ophthalmopathy was predicted by the model a median of roughly 6.6 months ahead of onset.

This TCR was sampled from a man younger than 30 with Graves' hyperthyroidism. The gene calls are TRBV11-2 and TRBJ2-5; TRBD2 is a possible D gene (7 bases). What was sequenced was blood. The CDR3 DNA sequence: TGTGCCAGCAGCTGGGGGGGCCCTCAAGAGACCCAGTACTTC. It encodes CASSWGGPQETQYF. Full variable domain (outside the CDR3, taken from reference TRBV11-2 and TRBJ2-5): EAGVAQSPRYKIIEKRQSVAFWCNPISGHATLYWYQQILGQGPKLLIQFQNNGVVDDSQLPKDRFSAERLKGVDSTLKIQPAKLEDSAVYLCASSWGGPQETQYFGPGTRLLVL.